This record looks at one T cell receptor beta chain sequence and its context. The antigen remains undetermined. With 1 base clipped from V and 0 bases from J, the junction kept 8 bases outside the gene matches. CDR3 length: 18 residues. CDR1 is KGHSH, CDR2 LQKENI, per germline. This entry belongs to a study of beta chain features in type 1 diabetes. TCRB transcripts that were expressed got sequenced, as all of the isolated RNA had been reverse transcribed. Sequencing was performed with immunoSEQ multiplex PCR; in TCRdb, only in-frame clones are kept and a portion is missing. The data show more than 300,000 clones, roughly 12% seen once. Study observations and caveats: When Type 1 diabetes patients were examined, their TCRB CDR3s proved moderately but significantly shorter in all four CD4+ subsets.

The rearrangement joins TRBV18 to TRBJ2-3, with TRBD2 identical over 9 bases. Sequenced: naive CD4+ T cells from blood. This TCR was sampled from a woman younger than 30 with type 1 diabetes. CDR3: CASSPLSPAGGSTDTQYF. As DNA, the CDR3 is TGTGCCAGCTCACCACTTTCCCCCGCGGGGGGGAGCACAGATACGCAGTATTTT.